The 20 T cell receptor beta chains below were found in one sample sequenced in a study of human T cells and chemical hapten exposure. TCRdb redid the calling of the RACE reads with MiXCR, one entry per CDR3 protein. The sample records approximately 320,000 distinct CDR3 sequences, around 5.5% being singletons. The time point is: pre-sensitization, week 0. The treatment: therapeutic diphenylcyclopropenone sensitization with weekly scalp DPC. Specimen: whole blood, collected in connection with sensitization to the hapten diphenylcyclopropenone (DPC). The origin of the receptors is a woman in her late teens or twenties with alopecia areata. Some clones in this sample may be carry-over from other donors' samples.

The J gene is TRBJ1-5, the V gene TRBV6-5, with no clear D. V dropped 2 bases and J dropped 2 bases, with 7 bases sitting between them. CDR1 and CDR2 from the germline V gene are MNHEY and SVGAGI. The CDR3 loop spans 14 amino acids. The CDR3 region is CASSYGVGNQPQHF. In DNA form, the CDR3 reads TGTGCCAGCAGTTACGGGGTTGGCAATCAGCCCCAGCATTTT.

The V call is TRBV7-2, the J call TRBJ1-5; 9 nucleotides agree with TRBD1. The CDR3 sequence is 15 residues long. V trimming: 1 base; J trimming: 7 bases; junction bases outside the gene matches: 5. The germline CDR1 and CDR2 sequences are SGHTA and FQGNSA. CDR3 in DNA: TGTGCCAGCAGCTTAGGGGACAGGGAGAGGCAGCCCCAGCATTTT. As protein: CASSLGDRERQPQHF.

This clonotype was picked up a small number of times. This chain connects TRBV14 to TRBJ1-2; D gene unclear. Germline lookup yields CDR1 SGHDN and CDR2 FVKESK. The CDR3 is 13 amino acids. V lost 2 bases to trimming and J lost 1 base, with 5 bases between them. CDR3 sequence reads: CASSQLVNYGYTF. Here the CDR3 DNA reads TGTGCCAGCAGCCAACTCGTTAACTATGGCTACACCTTC.

This clonotype was picked up a small number of times. The CDR3 sequence: CASSLDTSGANVLTF. In nucleotides, the CDR3 is TGTGCCAGCAGTTTGGACACCTCTGGGGCCAACGTCCTGACTTTC. The chain is built from TRBV6-1 and TRBJ2-6; a possible D gene is TRBD1 (5 bases). The germline V and J ends were trimmed by 5 bases and 0 bases, with 8 bases remaining between them. This CDR3 region has 15 residues. In germline, CDR1 is MNHNS, CDR2 SASEGT.

A few counts support this clonotype. The chain combines TRBV6-5 with TRBJ1-1; D is undetermined. Germline V gives CDR1 MNHEY, CDR2 SVGAGI. The germline V and J ends were trimmed by 0 bases and 1 base, with 6 bases remaining between them. The CDR3 length is 14 residues. CDR3 amino acids: CASSYSRQNTEAFF. CDR3 in DNA: TGTGCCAGCAGTTACTCGAGGCAGAACACTGAAGCTTTCTTT.

This clonotype turned up a few times. This chain joins TRBV5-1 and TRBJ2-3; 13 nucleotides agree with TRBD2. The CDR3 consists of 18 residues. The ends lost 4 bases at V and 4 bases at J; junction bases unmatched: 12. CDR1 SGHRS and CDR2 YFSETQ come from the germline V gene. CDR3 residues: CASSHPEGLAGVSDTQYF. CDR3 sequence (DNA): TGCGCCAGCAGCCACCCTGAAGGACTAGCGGGGGTTTCAGATACGCAGTATTTT.

This clonotype was recorded only once. This could be a read error, since a much larger clone is one nucleotide away. The chain combines TRBV18 with TRBJ1-1, with D possibly being TRBD1 (5 bases). Trimming left V 2 bases short and J 1 base short, with 14 bases between. CDR1 is KGHSH and CDR2 is LQKENI in the germline V gene. This CDR3 contains 16 residues. CDR3 coding DNA: TGTGCCAGCTCACCATTCATTGACAGCCAGAACACTGAAGCTTTCTTT. This sequence encodes CASSPFIDSQNTEAFF.

This clonotype was recorded a few times. The rearrangement links TRBV4-1 to TRBJ2-5; unclear D gene. The CDR3 has 15 amino acids. Trimming took off 0 bases at V and 7 bases at J, with 15 bases between the two ends. Germline V gene sequence: CDR1 MGHRA, CDR2 YSYEKL. CDR3 DNA: TGCGCCAGCAGCCAAGATCACCCCGGCCCCCGGACCCAGTACTTC. Residues: CASSQDHPGPRTQYF.

There are many counts of this clonotype. This chain joins TRBV6-5 and TRBJ1-1, with D tentatively TRBD1 (5 bases). Looked up from germline, CDR1 is MNHEY and CDR2 is SVGAGI. This CDR3 contains 12 residues. Trimming pared 8 bases from V and 3 bases from J, leaving 10 bases between. CDR3 in DNA: TGTGCCAGCTTCCGAGGGGACACTGAAGCTTTCTTT. It codes for CASFRGDTEAFF.

The chain is built from TRBV2 and TRBJ2-2; a weak D match, TRBD2 (5 bases). Trimming cost V 2 bases and J 5 bases, with 9 bases left between them. The CDR3 length is 14 residues. CDR1 SNHLY and CDR2 FYNNEI come from the germline V gene. The DNA of the CDR3 is TGTGCCAGCAGTGAACGCCGGGGTACCGGGGAGCTGTTTTTT. Translation gives CASSERRGTGELFF.

The genes are TRBV12-3 or TRBV12-4 and TRBJ2-4; possible D gene TRBD2, 6 bases. The CDR3 extends over 15 amino acids. Deletions cut 5 bases from V and 0 bases from J, with 11 bases between. This CDR3 is CASSPGAGAKNIQYF. CDR3 DNA sequence: TGTGCCAGCAGTCCCGGAGCGGGAGCCAAAAACATTCAGTACTTC.

The chain has TRBV4-1 and TRBJ2-3, with TRBD2 matching 10 bases. The CDR3 is made up of 15 amino acids. The germline gives CDR1 MGHRA, CDR2 YSYEKL. V was pared by 4 bases and J by 3 bases, with 4 bases of the junction left unmatched. The DNA for the CDR3 is TGCGCCAGCAGCCTTAGCGGGGGGATTACAGATACGCAGTATTTT. It codes for CASSLSGGITDTQYF.

This clonotype has at least ten counts. The rearrangement uses TRBV11-2 and TRBJ2-3; 15 bases map to TRBD2. Germline assignment: CDR1 SGHAT and CDR2 FQNNGV. The CDR3 runs to 16 residues. The V segment lost 5 bases and the J segment 6 bases; nucleotides outside the gene matches: 6. In DNA, the CDR3 is TGTGCCAGCAGCCTAAGGGGACTAGCGGGAGGTGATACGCAGTATTTT. It translates to CASSLRGLAGGDTQYF.

This clonotype was counted only a few times. The J gene is TRBJ1-1, the V gene TRBV12-3 or TRBV12-4; 9 nucleotides match TRBD1. The CDR3 consists of 17 residues. Trimming removed 2 bases from V and 6 bases from J; junction bases left unmatched: 13. In DNA form, the CDR3 reads TGTGCCAGCAGTTTAATGCCTGGAGGACAGGGGCGTTCTGAAGCTTTCTTT. Its protein is CASSLMPGGQGRSEAFF.

Only a few counts were recorded for this clonotype. The chain recombines TRBV10-2 with TRBJ1-4, with D perhaps matching TRBD1 (6 bases). From germline, CDR1 is WSHSY and CDR2 SAAADI. Trimming took 6 bases from V and 6 from J, leaving 14 bases between them. The CDR3 sequence is 14 residues long. In DNA, the CDR3 is TGCGCCAGCAGCGAGCCAGGGGAGCATGAAAAACTGTTTTTT. It encodes CASSEPGEHEKLFF.

The sample holds many counts of this clonotype. The chain employs TRBV12-3 or TRBV12-4 and TRBJ1-1, with D unresolved. Trimming cost V 5 bases and J 3 bases, with 28 bases left between them. The CDR3 consists of 19 residues. Here the CDR3 reads CASSPPSILATPRDTEAFF. CDR3 in DNA: TGTGCCAGCAGTCCCCCCTCGATATTGGCCACCCCTCGGGACACTGAAGCTTTCTTT.

The chain employs TRBV27 and TRBJ2-6; the D is unclear. Between the trimmed V and J ends, which lost 5 bases and 9 bases, there was a span of 8 bases. CDR1 and CDR2 (germline): MNHEY, SMNVEV (reference sequence). CDR3 length: 12 residues. CDR3 region: CASSPLGNVLTF. The CDR3 DNA follows: TGTGCCAGCAGTCCCCTGGGCAACGTCCTGACTTTC.

The chain couples TRBV7-9 to TRBJ2-2, with a possible D match to TRBD2 (5 bases). With 5 bases removed from V and 0 bases from J, the gap between germline ends came to 10 bases. CDR3 size: 15 residues. CDR1 is SEHNR and CDR2 is FQNEAQ in the germline V gene (reference sequence). CDR3 in amino acids: CASSPEAANTGELFF. The CDR3 DNA follows: TGTGCCAGCAGCCCGGAGGCCGCGAACACCGGGGAGCTGTTTTTT.

In its sample, this clonotype was seen a few times. The rearrangement joins TRBV6-2 or TRBV6-3 to TRBJ2-5; D not resolved. CDR1 is MNHEY and CDR2 is SVGEGT in the germline V gene. This CDR3 has 15 amino acids. V gave up 7 bases and J gave up 5 bases, with 20 bases separating them. This chain's CDR3 is CASTDTALPRETQYF. Written as DNA, the CDR3 is TGTGCCAGCACCGACACAGCTCTCCCCCGGGAGACCCAGTACTTC.

This clonotype was seen more than once but under ten times. The rearrangement joins TRBV5-4 to TRBJ1-1; D gene ambiguous. Germline V CDR1 and CDR2: SGHNT, YYREEE (reference sequence). V lost 4 bases to trimming and J lost 3 bases, with 10 bases between them. This CDR3 has 13 amino acids. CDR3 sequence reads: CASSPTTHTEAFF. The CDR3 DNA reads as TGTGCCAGCAGCCCGACAACCCACACTGAAGCTTTCTTT. The full variable domain, with the rest looked up from reference TRBV5-4 and TRBJ1-1, is ETGVTQSPTHLIKTRGQQVTLRCSSQSGHNTVSWYQQALGQGPQFIFQYYREEENGRGNFPPRFSGLQFPNYSSELNVNALELDDSALYLCASSPTTHTEAFFGQGTRLTVV.